Presented here are 5 T cell receptor beta chains from one specimen sequenced in a study of shared clonotypes between healthy human individuals. Selected positively for CCR7 and CD45RO-negative, naive CD8 cells excluded terminally differentiated effector memory CD45RA+ cells. Assay: immunoSEQ multiplex PCR; the TCRdb copy retains only in-frame clones and omits some. Altogether some 2,100,000 clones are present, 90% to 95% being singletons, with the ten largest covering more than 1.5%. What was sequenced was naive CD8+ T cells from PBMCs. These receptor sequences come from a young man in good health. Some clones in this sample may be carry-over from other donors' samples.

The rearrangement joins TRBV7-6 to TRBJ2-1; no clear D. This CDR3 has 15 residues. CDR1 and CDR2 (germline): SGHVS, FNYEAQ. The germline V and J ends were trimmed by 5 bases and 0 bases, with 11 bases remaining between them. The CDR3 reads CASSPTRVSYNEQFF. CDR3 DNA sequence: TGTGCCAGCAGCCCAACTCGCGTCTCCTACAATGAGCAGTTCTTC.

This chain connects TRBV7-2 to TRBJ1-4; 9 bases align to TRBD1. Germline values: CDR1 SGHTA, CDR2 FQGNSA. V dropped 3 bases and J dropped 8; count of bases not matched to a gene: 4. This CDR3 is 14 amino acids long. CDR3 sequence (DNA): TGTGCCAGCAGCTTGTCCGGGACAGGGGAAAAACTGTTTTTT. This codes for CASSLSGTGEKLFF.

This clone turned up a few times. The chain employs TRBV4-3 and TRBJ1-2; 7 nucleotides match TRBD1. Trimming took 4 bases from V and 5 from J; bases not matched to a gene: 13. This CDR3 has 16 residues. The germline gives CDR1 LGHNA, CDR2 YSLEER. CDR3 loop: CASSLRRDRAWYGYTF. CDR3 sequence (DNA): TGCGCCAGCAGCCTAAGACGGGACAGAGCATGGTATGGCTACACCTTC.

V gene TRBV10-2 combines with J gene TRBJ2-7, with 9 bases that match TRBD1. Germline V CDR1 and CDR2: WSHSY, SAAADI. The CDR3 length is 15 residues. V lost 8 bases and J lost 4; bases outside the gene matches: 12. CDR3 in DNA: TGCGCCAGCCTCGGGTACCGGGACAGGGAGTACGAGCAGTACTTC. Protein: CASLGYRDREYEQYF.

The chain links TRBV7-8 to TRBJ2-1; 10 bases fit TRBD2. The CDR3 contains 15 residues. The germline V gene has CDR1 SGHVS and CDR2 FQNEAQ. Trimming removed 8 bases from V and 6 bases from J; junction bases left unmatched: 10. The chain's CDR3 is CASLDEREGGNEQFF. CDR3 in DNA: TGTGCCAGCCTGGATGAGCGGGAGGGAGGCAATGAGCAGTTCTTC. Full variable domain (rest looked up from reference TRBV7-8 and TRBJ2-1): GAGVSQSPRYKVAKRGQDVALRCDPISGHVSLFWYQQALGQGPEFLTYFQNEAQLDKSGLPSDRFFAERPEGSVSTLKIQRTQQEDSAVYLCASLDEREGGNEQFFGPGTRLTVL.